This is a list of T cell receptor beta chains from one sample in a study of graft-versus-host responses after intestinal transplantation. Sequencing was performed with immunoSEQ multiplex PCR; in TCRdb, only in-frame clones are kept and a portion is missing. The sample has approximately 94,000 clones, over 75% seen once; the top ten hold roughly 0.95%. No antigens are known for them. Sample: unstimulated CD4+ T cells sorted from spleen or lymph node cells, taken before transplant. These receptor sequences come from a human donor who was the organ donor for an intestinal transplant. Both conserved end residues are part of each CDR3. A D gene is named only where the DNA matches it firmly. Expanded clones are given a class, and other clones once, few, many or no size at all.

.	TRBV30	.	TRBJ1-2	CAHRQPAAALSYTF	TGTGCCCACCGACAGCCCGCCGCAGCGTTAAGCTACACCTTC
.	TRBV15	.	TRBJ2-1	CATSRARESYNEQFF	TGTGCCACCAGCAGAGCCAGGGAATCATACAATGAGCAGTTCTTC
.	TRBV1	.	TRBJ1-6	CTSSQGQREPYNSPLHF	TGCACCAGCAGCCAAGGACAGAGGGAACCTTATAATTCACCCCTCCACTTT
.	TRBV7-2	.	TRBJ2-3	CASSARLEEDTQYF	TGTGCCAGCAGCGCCCGCCTAGAAGAAGATACGCAGTATTTT
TRBD2	TRBV10-3	.	TRBJ2-3	CAISPGLAGDVDTQYF	TGTGCCATCAGCCCCGGACTAGCGGGGGACGTAGATACGCAGTATTTT
TRBD1	TRBV10-2	.	TRBJ2-5	CASSDPPGQGKTQYF	TGCGCCAGCAGTGACCCGCCCGGACAGGGGAAGACCCAGTACTTC
TRBD1	TRBV6-1	.	TRBJ1-4	CASRPQGGGEKLFF	TGTGCCAGCAGACCACAGGGGGGGGGTGAAAAACTGTTTTTT
.	TRBV7-8	.	TRBJ2-7	CASSLAGLTIYEQYF	TGTGCCAGCAGCTTAGCGGGACTCACAATCTACGAGCAGTACTTC
.	TRBV7-2	.	TRBJ2-5	CASSPIRNPQETQYF	TGTGCCAGCAGCCCCATTCGGAACCCCCAAGAGACCCAGTACTTC
.	TRBV4-1	.	TRBJ2-5	CASSPIGTGGETQYF	TGCGCCAGCAGCCCTATCGGGACCGGAGGGGAGACCCAGTACTTC
.	TRBV5-1	.	TRBJ2-4	CASSLGDWGTAKNIQYF	TGCGCCAGCAGCTTGGGAGACTGGGGTACAGCCAAAAACATTCAGTACTTC
TRBD1	TRBV6-1	.	TRBJ2-1	CASTRDRYNEQFF	TGTGCCAGCACCCGGGACAGGTACAATGAGCAGTTCTTC
TRBD1	TRBV30	.	TRBJ2-7	CAWSSGQGGSSEQYF	TGTGCCTGGAGTTCTGGACAGGGGGGAAGTTCCGAGCAGTACTTC
.	TRBV25-1	.	TRBJ2-3	CASSEGAALLTDTQYF	TGTGCCAGCAGTGAAGGAGCAGCACTCCTCACAGATACGCAGTATTTT
TRBD1	TRBV6-1	.	TRBJ2-7	CASLYRDRGVEQYF	TGTGCCAGTTTATACCGGGACAGGGGAGTCGAGCAGTACTTC
.	TRBV19	.	TRBJ2-6	CASSPTRGSGANVLTF	TGTGCCAGTAGCCCCACGAGAGGCTCTGGGGCCAACGTCCTGACTTTC
.	TRBV18	.	TRBJ2-5	CASSPPMPPRETQYF	TGTGCCAGCTCACCACCTATGCCGCCGCGAGAGACCCAGTACTTC
.	TRBV6-6	.	TRBJ2-7	CASSLDRTYEQYF	TGTGCCAGCAGTCTCGACAGGACCTACGAGCAGTACTTC
.	TRBV6-5	.	TRBJ2-6	CASRLFSGANVLTF	TGTGCCAGCAGATTATTTTCTGGGGCCAACGTCCTGACTTTC
.	TRBV19	few	TRBJ1-2	CASLINAVGIGYTF	TGTGCCAGTCTCATAAACGCCGTAGGGATTGGCTACACCTTC
TRBD1	TRBV6-5	.	TRBJ1-6	CASTNRGRHSPLHF	TGTGCCAGCACGAACAGGGGGAGGCATTCACCCCTCCACTTT
TRBD2	TRBV5-1	.	TRBJ2-3	CASSFPSGVSTDTQYF	TGCGCCAGCAGCTTTCCTAGCGGGGTGAGCACAGATACGCAGTATTTT
.	TRBV30	.	TRBJ1-4	CAWSPQTGRSEKLFF	TGTGCCTGGAGTCCCCAAACAGGGAGGTCTGAAAAACTGTTTTTT
TRBD1	TRBV27	.	TRBJ1-3	CASSPLGTASGNTIYF	TGTGCCAGCAGTCCCCTTGGGACAGCCTCTGGAAACACCATATATTTT
.	TRBV6-5	.	TRBJ1-2	CASSRPSGYTF	TGTGCCAGCAGCCGACCGTCTGGCTACACCTTC
.	TRBV10-1	few	TRBJ1-3	CARERTGVTNTIYF	TGCGCCAGAGAAAGGACGGGAGTCACTAACACCATATATTTT
.	TRBV28	.	TRBJ1-6	CASSDSNSPLHF	TGTGCCAGCAGTGACAGCAATTCACCCCTCCACTTT
.	TRBV6-6	.	TRBJ2-2	CASSYPVSLNTGELFF	TGTGCCAGCAGTTACCCCGTGAGTTTGAACACCGGGGAGCTGTTTTTT
.	TRBV11-3	.	TRBJ2-1	CASSLDTGPLPYNEQFF	TGTGCCAGCAGCTTAGACACGGGGCCCCTCCCTTACAATGAGCAGTTCTTC
.	TRBV18	.	TRBJ2-3	CASSPKAGVTSSTDTQYF	TGTGCCAGCTCACCAAAAGCCGGGGTGACTTCTAGCACAGATACGCAGTATTTT
.	TRBV18	.	TRBJ1-6	CASSPSGRAYNSPLHF	TGTGCCAGCTCACCATCGGGACGGGCCTATAATTCACCCCTCCACTTT
.	TRBV7-2	.	TRBJ1-3	CASRPGTAVDHSSGNTIYF	TGTGCCAGCAGACCCGGGACGGCCGTTGACCATTCCTCTGGAAACACCATATATTTT
.	TRBV2	.	TRBJ2-2	CASSVSVANTGELFF	TGTGCCAGCAGTGTTTCGGTCGCGAACACCGGGGAGCTGTTTTTT
.	TRBV28	.	TRBJ1-3	CASSLIQPQGNTIYF	TGTGCCAGCAGTTTAATTCAGCCGCAGGGAAACACCATATATTTT
.	TRBV28	.	TRBJ1-2	CASSAEGTGNYGYTF	TGTGCCAGCAGTGCCGAAGGAACAGGGAACTATGGCTACACCTTC
.	TRBV5-1	.	TRBJ1-4	CASSPGEGRSNEKLFF	TGCGCCAGCAGCCCCGGGGAGGGACGGTCTAATGAAAAACTGTTTTTT
.	TRBV5-1	.	TRBJ1-1	CASSLARNTEAFF	TGCGCCAGCAGCTTGGCAAGGAACACTGAAGCTTTCTTT
TRBD1	TRBV25-1	few	TRBJ2-1	CASSQEDRGLSEQFF	TGTGCCAGCAGCCAAGAGGACAGGGGGCTGAGTGAGCAGTTCTTC
.	TRBV2	.	TRBJ1-2	CASSRDGRLYGYTF	TGTGCCAGCAGCCGGGACGGACGGCTTTATGGCTACACCTTC
TRBD1	TRBV27	.	TRBJ1-5	CASSLSGRGYSNQPQHF	TGTGCCAGCAGTTTATCTGGCAGGGGGTATAGCAATCAGCCCCAGCATTTT
TRBD2	TRBV28	.	TRBJ2-1	CASSPHGLAGSVFYNEQFF	TGTGCCAGCAGTCCCCATGGACTAGCGGGGTCAGTCTTCTACAATGAGCAGTTCTTC
.	TRBV6-6	.	TRBJ2-7	CASSLPQGPSYEQYF	TGTGCCAGCAGTCTCCCACAGGGCCCCTCCTACGAGCAGTACTTC
.	TRBV10-2	.	TRBJ1-5	CASSAGVGASNQPQHF	TGCGCCAGCAGTGCCGGTGTTGGGGCTAGCAATCAGCCCCAGCATTTT
TRBD1	TRBV5-5	.	TRBJ2-5	CASRPTTGRETQYF	TGTGCCAGCAGACCTACGACAGGGAGAGAGACCCAGTACTTC
TRBD1	TRBV11-2	.	TRBJ2-4	CASSRGQGVKNIQYF	TGTGCCAGCAGCAGGGGACAGGGTGTCAAAAACATTCAGTACTTC
.	TRBV18	.	TRBJ1-2	CASSPLEGATGGYTF	TGTGCCAGCTCACCACTGGAGGGCGCGACGGGCGGCTACACCTTC
.	TRBV2	.	TRBJ2-5	CASGGGLYDQYF	TGTGCCAGCGGGGGCGGCTTATACGACCAGTACTTC
TRBD1	TRBV6-1	.	TRBJ2-5	CASSLTGWGETQYF	TGTGCCAGCAGCCTGACAGGGTGGGGAGAGACCCAGTACTTC
.	TRBV7-7	.	TRBJ1-5	CASSLSVNQPQHF	TGTGCCAGCAGCTTAAGCGTGAATCAGCCCCAGCATTTT
.	TRBV7-9	few	TRBJ2-7	CASSLEDEQYF	TGTGCCAGCAGCTTAGAAGACGAGCAGTACTTC
TRBD2	TRBV6-1	.	TRBJ2-1	CASKLAGGPNEQFF	TGTGCCAGCAAGCTAGCGGGGGGGCCGAATGAGCAGTTCTTC
.	TRBV30	once	TRBJ1-1	CAWSTPNRAHTEAFF	TGTGCCTGGAGTACACCAAACAGGGCCCACACTGAAGCTTTCTTT
.	TRBV2	.	TRBJ1-4	CASSEMGGGKLFF	TGTGCCAGCAGTGAAATGGGGGGAGGAAAACTGTTTTTT
TRBD2	TRBV10-1	.	TRBJ2-7	CASSRGGADEQYF	TGCGCCAGCAGTCGCGGGGGGGCCGACGAGCAGTACTTC